These T cell receptor beta chains were read from a single sample in a study of blood T cell repertoires in COVID-19. This table comes from immunoSEQ multiplex PCR, and its TCRdb copy is limited to in-frame clones, with some not included. The sample gives 150,000 or so clones, approximately 80% of which show up once; approximately 4.5% is in the top ten. Input material: peripheral blood. These TCRs come from a woman older than 75 with active or convalescent COVID-19. Both conserved end residues are part of each CDR3. Each record gives: D gene, V gene, clone size, J gene, CDR3 protein, CDR3 DNA. A D gene is named only where the DNA matches it firmly. Clone sizes are given selectively: once, few, many, or a class where the clone is expanded.

d_call: -
v_call: TRBV7-8
clone_size: few
j_call: TRBJ1-3
cdr3_aa: CASSQQLAPGNTIYF
cdr3_nt: TGTGCCAGCAGCCAACAGCTAGCTCCTGGAAACACCATATATTTT

d_call: TRBD1
v_call: TRBV7-9
clone_size: -
j_call: TRBJ1-1
cdr3_aa: CASSLLQGGRWTEAFF
cdr3_nt: TGTGCCAGCAGCTTATTGCAGGGGGGCCGGTGGACTGAAGCTTTCTTT

d_call: TRBD2
v_call: TRBV5-1
clone_size: -
j_call: TRBJ2-2
cdr3_aa: CASSSLAGATGELFF
cdr3_nt: TGCGCCAGCAGCTCCCTAGCGGGGGCCACCGGGGAGCTGTTTTTT

d_call: TRBD2
v_call: TRBV11-2
clone_size: -
j_call: TRBJ2-1
cdr3_aa: CASSPGLAKAHEQFF
cdr3_nt: TGTGCCAGCAGCCCGGGACTAGCGAAGGCACATGAGCAGTTCTTC

d_call: -
v_call: TRBV11-2
clone_size: -
j_call: TRBJ2-7
cdr3_aa: CASSLVPQVGPKPGYEQYF
cdr3_nt: TGTGCCAGCAGCTTAGTTCCACAGGTGGGTCCAAAGCCTGGCTACGAGCAGTACTTC

d_call: TRBD1
v_call: TRBV6-1
clone_size: -
j_call: TRBJ2-3
cdr3_aa: CASSGGTGVRTDTQYF
cdr3_nt: TGTGCCAGCAGTGGCGGGACAGGGGTCCGCACAGATACGCAGTATTTT

d_call: -
v_call: TRBV19
clone_size: -
j_call: TRBJ1-6
cdr3_aa: CASSIRGRSPLHF
cdr3_nt: TGTGCCAGTAGTATCCGGGGTAGGTCACCCCTCCACTTT

d_call: -
v_call: TRBV6-5
clone_size: -
j_call: TRBJ1-4
cdr3_aa: CASSYATTPGSEKLFF
cdr3_nt: TGTGCCAGCAGTTACGCGACTACCCCTGGGAGTGAAAAACTGTTTTTT

d_call: -
v_call: TRBV12-3/TRBV12-4
clone_size: -
j_call: TRBJ1-2
cdr3_aa: CASSPLDRGGYTF
cdr3_nt: TGTGCCAGCAGCCCCCTAGACCGGGGAGGCTACACCTTC

d_call: TRBD2
v_call: TRBV5-4
clone_size: -
j_call: TRBJ2-3
cdr3_aa: CASSSDPAGGATDTQYF
cdr3_nt: TGTGCCAGCAGCTCGGATCCAGCGGGGGGGGCCACAGATACGCAGTATTTT

d_call: TRBD2
v_call: TRBV18
clone_size: -
j_call: TRBJ2-1
cdr3_aa: CASSPEGWGGNEQFF
cdr3_nt: TGTGCCAGCTCACCCGAGGGGTGGGGGGGCAATGAGCAGTTCTTC

d_call: -
v_call: TRBV11-3
clone_size: -
j_call: TRBJ2-3
cdr3_aa: CASSHSTDTQYF
cdr3_nt: TGTGCCAGCAGCCATTCCACAGATACGCAGTATTTT

d_call: -
v_call: TRBV7-2
clone_size: -
j_call: TRBJ2-7
cdr3_aa: CASSLSTGGYEQYF
cdr3_nt: TGTGCCAGCAGCTTGTCGACAGGAGGCTACGAGCAGTACTTC

d_call: TRBD1
v_call: TRBV28
clone_size: -
j_call: TRBJ1-2
cdr3_aa: CANKPGQGTSYTF
cdr3_nt: TGTGCCAACAAACCGGGACAGGGTACAAGCTACACCTTC

d_call: -
v_call: TRBV29-1
clone_size: -
j_call: TRBJ1-5
cdr3_aa: CSVEGRSSNQPQHF
cdr3_nt: TGCAGCGTTGAAGGTCGCAGTAGCAATCAGCCCCAGCATTTT

d_call: -
v_call: TRBV5-8
clone_size: once
j_call: TRBJ1-2
cdr3_aa: CASSFGGADYGYTF
cdr3_nt: TGTGCCAGCAGCTTTGGAGGGGCCGATTATGGCTACACCTTC

d_call: TRBD2
v_call: TRBV9
clone_size: -
j_call: TRBJ2-1
cdr3_aa: CASSQKGTMNNEQFF
cdr3_nt: TGTGCCAGCAGCCAAAAAGGGACTATGAACAATGAGCAGTTCTTC

d_call: -
v_call: TRBV19
clone_size: -
j_call: TRBJ1-2
cdr3_aa: CASSIPAFNRAGYTF
cdr3_nt: TGTGCCAGTAGTATTCCCGCCTTTAACAGGGCCGGCTACACCTTC

d_call: -
v_call: TRBV19
clone_size: -
j_call: TRBJ1-4
cdr3_aa: CASTNAGMEEKLFF
cdr3_nt: TGTGCCAGTACCAATGCCGGGATGGAGGAAAAACTGTTTTTT

d_call: TRBD1
v_call: TRBV19
clone_size: -
j_call: TRBJ1-1
cdr3_aa: CASSLDRGTRSAFF
cdr3_nt: TGTGCCAGTAGTCTCGACAGGGGAACACGCTCGGCTTTCTTT

d_call: -
v_call: TRBV5-6
clone_size: -
j_call: TRBJ1-4
cdr3_aa: CASSLLGANEKLFF
cdr3_nt: TGTGCCAGCAGCTTGCTAGGGGCGAACGAAAAACTGTTTTTT

d_call: -
v_call: TRBV4-1
clone_size: -
j_call: TRBJ2-1
cdr3_aa: CASSLLGTQQYNEQFF
cdr3_nt: TGCGCCAGCAGCCTTTTAGGGACTCAGCAATACAATGAGCAGTTCTTC

d_call: -
v_call: TRBV5-4
clone_size: -
j_call: TRBJ1-4
cdr3_aa: CASSSRNEKLFF
cdr3_nt: TGTGCCAGCAGCTCGAGAAATGAAAAACTGTTTTTT

d_call: TRBD1
v_call: TRBV5-1
clone_size: -
j_call: TRBJ1-1
cdr3_aa: CASSRTGINTEAFF
cdr3_nt: TGCGCCAGCAGCAGGACAGGGATTAACACTGAAGCTTTCTTT

d_call: -
v_call: TRBV7-2
clone_size: -
j_call: TRBJ1-4
cdr3_aa: CASSLPNSEKLFF
cdr3_nt: TGTGCCAGCAGCTTACCCAATTCTGAAAAACTGTTTTTT

d_call: -
v_call: TRBV27
clone_size: -
j_call: TRBJ1-4
cdr3_aa: CASRYLDGTNEKLFF
cdr3_nt: TGTGCCAGCAGGTATCTTGACGGGACTAATGAAAAACTGTTTTTT

d_call: -
v_call: TRBV7-8
clone_size: -
j_call: TRBJ1-3
cdr3_aa: CASSPNTQGTSSGNTIYF
cdr3_nt: TGTGCCAGCAGCCCTAATACACAGGGCACAAGCTCTGGAAACACCATATATTTT

d_call: -
v_call: TRBV7-3
clone_size: -
j_call: TRBJ2-2
cdr3_aa: CASSHIVQGNTGELFF
cdr3_nt: TGTGCCAGCAGTCACATAGTTCAGGGGAACACCGGGGAGCTGTTTTTT

d_call: TRBD1
v_call: TRBV7-8
clone_size: -
j_call: TRBJ1-5
cdr3_aa: CASSLRQGAGQPQHF
cdr3_nt: TGTGCCAGCAGCTTACGACAGGGGGCAGGTCAGCCCCAGCATTTT

d_call: TRBD1
v_call: TRBV11-2
clone_size: -
j_call: TRBJ1-1
cdr3_aa: CASSQTGGVTEAFF
cdr3_nt: TGTGCCAGCAGCCAGACAGGGGGCGTTACTGAAGCTTTCTTT

d_call: -
v_call: TRBV18
clone_size: -
j_call: TRBJ1-2
cdr3_aa: CASSPGDRTYGYTF
cdr3_nt: TGTGCCAGCTCACCTGGAGACAGGACCTATGGCTACACCTTC

d_call: -
v_call: TRBV6-5
clone_size: -
j_call: TRBJ2-2
cdr3_aa: CASSYSGQNTGELFF
cdr3_nt: TGTGCCAGCAGTTACTCGGGGCAGAACACCGGGGAGCTGTTTTTT

d_call: -
v_call: TRBV11-3
clone_size: -
j_call: TRBJ2-1
cdr3_aa: CASSHGINEQFF
cdr3_nt: TGTGCCAGCAGTCACGGGATCAATGAGCAGTTCTTC

d_call: TRBD1
v_call: TRBV19
clone_size: -
j_call: TRBJ1-5
cdr3_aa: CASSSPGQGRGNQPQHF
cdr3_nt: TGTGCCAGTAGTTCACCGGGACAGGGGAGGGGCAATCAGCCCCAGCATTTT

d_call: TRBD1
v_call: TRBV5-4
clone_size: -
j_call: TRBJ1-5
cdr3_aa: CASSSGTGPNQPQHF
cdr3_nt: TGTGCCAGCAGCTCCGGGACAGGGCCCAATCAGCCCCAGCATTTT

d_call: -
v_call: TRBV19
clone_size: -
j_call: TRBJ1-2
cdr3_aa: CASSLYRAGDYGYTF
cdr3_nt: TGTGCCAGTAGTCTATACAGGGCAGGGGACTATGGCTACACCTTC

d_call: -
v_call: TRBV28
clone_size: -
j_call: TRBJ1-2
cdr3_aa: CASTPLLGSGGYTF
cdr3_nt: TGTGCCAGCACCCCCCTGTTGGGGAGTGGGGGCTACACCTTC

d_call: -
v_call: TRBV6-5
clone_size: -
j_call: TRBJ1-2
cdr3_aa: CASASRGGAGYGYTF
cdr3_nt: TGTGCCAGCGCCTCTAGGGGGGGGGCGGGCTATGGCTACACCTTC

d_call: -
v_call: TRBV7-9
clone_size: -
j_call: TRBJ2-7
cdr3_aa: CASSFEGNRDEQYF
cdr3_nt: TGTGCCAGCAGCTTCGAGGGAAACAGGGACGAGCAGTACTTC

d_call: -
v_call: TRBV5-5
clone_size: -
j_call: TRBJ1-2
cdr3_aa: CASSIGGGYGYTF
cdr3_nt: TGTGCCAGCAGCATAGGCGGAGGCTATGGCTACACCTTC

d_call: -
v_call: TRBV2
clone_size: -
j_call: TRBJ1-2
cdr3_aa: CASRSPRGGYTF
cdr3_nt: TGTGCCAGCCGCTCTCCCCGCGGAGGCTACACCTTC

d_call: -
v_call: TRBV5-6
clone_size: -
j_call: TRBJ1-2
cdr3_aa: CASSLDPPAGGYTF
cdr3_nt: TGTGCCAGCAGCTTGGATCCCCCGGCGGGGGGCTACACCTTC

d_call: -
v_call: TRBV5-8
clone_size: -
j_call: TRBJ2-5
cdr3_aa: CASSFANREKETQYF
cdr3_nt: TGTGCCAGCAGCTTTGCGAACAGAGAGAAAGAGACCCAGTACTTC

d_call: TRBD2
v_call: TRBV24-1
clone_size: -
j_call: TRBJ2-5
cdr3_aa: CATSDLQASGGHQETQYF
cdr3_nt: TGTGCCACCAGTGATTTGCAAGCTAGCGGGGGGCACCAAGAGACCCAGTACTTC

d_call: TRBD1
v_call: TRBV11-1
clone_size: -
j_call: TRBJ2-7
cdr3_aa: CASSQWTGSTYEQYF
cdr3_nt: TGTGCCAGCAGCCAATGGACAGGGTCCACCTACGAGCAGTACTTC